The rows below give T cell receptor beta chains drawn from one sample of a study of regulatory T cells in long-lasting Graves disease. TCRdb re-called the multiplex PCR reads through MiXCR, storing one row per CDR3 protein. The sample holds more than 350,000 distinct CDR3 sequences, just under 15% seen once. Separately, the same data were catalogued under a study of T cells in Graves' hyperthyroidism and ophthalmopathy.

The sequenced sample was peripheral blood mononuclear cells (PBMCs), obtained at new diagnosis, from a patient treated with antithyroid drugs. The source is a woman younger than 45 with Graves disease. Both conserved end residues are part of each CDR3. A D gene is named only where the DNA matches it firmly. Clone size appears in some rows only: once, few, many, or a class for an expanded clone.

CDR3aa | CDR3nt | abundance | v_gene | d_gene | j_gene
CAPLTGPTANTGELFF | TGTGCCCCTCTAACGGGGCCAACCGCGAACACCGGGGAGCTGTTTTTT | . | TRBV7-3 | . | TRBJ2-2
CASTQGWAPGNTIYF | TGCGCCAGCACCCAGGGCTGGGCGCCTGGAAACACCATATATTTT | . | TRBV4-1 | . | TRBJ1-3
CASARDRGNEQYF | TGTGCCAGCGCCCGGGACAGGGGGAACGAGCAGTACTTC | few | TRBV13 | TRBD1 | TRBJ2-7
CASSLYSGRDLFF | TGTGCCAGCAGTTTATATAGCGGGAGGGATCTGTTCTTC | few | TRBV27 | TRBD2 | TRBJ2-1
CASSWSREGRVGYTF | TGTGCCAGCAGTTGGTCGAGGGAGGGGCGAGTCGGCTACACCTTC | . | TRBV6-2/TRBV6-3 | . | TRBJ1-2
CASSLGQTLFTEAFF | TGTGCCAGCAGCTTAGGACAGACCCTTTTCACTGAAGCTTTCTTT | few | TRBV7-9 | . | TRBJ1-1
CSARDDRTKNIQYF | TGCAGTGCTAGAGACGACAGAACCAAAAACATTCAGTACTTC | . | TRBV20-1 | . | TRBJ2-4
CASSRTPSVESYEQYF | TGTGCCAGCAGCCGTACCCCGAGCGTGGAGTCCTACGAGCAGTACTTC | many | TRBV3-1 | . | TRBJ2-7
CASSHPLRLDRADTQYF | TGTGCCAGCAGCCATCCCTTACGACTAGATAGGGCAGATACGCAGTATTTT | . | TRBV14 | . | TRBJ2-3
CASSPEIRDTYEQYF | TGTGCCAGCTCACCCGAAATCCGGGACACCTACGAGCAGTACTTC | . | TRBV18 | . | TRBJ2-7
CASLSGPSLYNEQFF | TGTGCCAGTCTAAGCGGACCCAGCTTGTACAATGAGCAGTTCTTC | many | TRBV7-6 | . | TRBJ2-1
CASSNWTGVGQPQHF | TGTGCCAGCAGTAATTGGACGGGGGTGGGGCAGCCCCAGCATTTT | many | TRBV27 | . | TRBJ1-5
CSARESPQGAQYF | TGCAGTGCTAGAGAGTCACCTCAGGGGGCGCAGTATTTT | . | TRBV20-1 | TRBD1 | TRBJ2-3
CASSPGTGDPYGYTF | TGTGCCAGCAGCCCCGGGACAGGGGATCCCTATGGCTACACCTTC | many | TRBV12-3/TRBV12-4 | TRBD1 | TRBJ1-2
CSARDRYRTTNEKLFF | TGCAGTGCTAGAGATCGTTACAGAACAACTAATGAAAAACTGTTTTTT | . | TRBV20-1 | . | TRBJ1-4
CATSRGGLAPSTDTQYF | TGTGCCACCAGCAGAGGTGGACTAGCACCTAGCACAGATACGCAGTATTTT | many | TRBV15 | TRBD2 | TRBJ2-3
CSAESGTSDSYEQYF | TGCAGTGCGGAGTCCGGGACTAGCGACTCCTACGAGCAGTACTTC | many | TRBV20-1 | TRBD2 | TRBJ2-7
CASRPGSRVRTDTQYF | TGTGCCAGCAGACCCGGCTCCAGGGTTCGCACAGATACGCAGTATTTT | many | TRBV11-2 | . | TRBJ2-3
CASSPRGYGGADTQYF | TGTGCCAGCAGCCCACGTGGCTATGGCGGGGCAGATACGCAGTATTTT | few | TRBV9 | . | TRBJ2-3
CASSFGPNEQFF | TGTGCCAGCAGCTTTGGGCCCAATGAGCAGTTCTTC | . | TRBV7-8 | . | TRBJ2-1
CSAPQGRSAFF | TGCAGTGCTCCGCAGGGCAGGAGTGCTTTCTTT | . | TRBV20-1 | . | TRBJ1-1
CASSYSNLGLAGGQETQYF | TGTGCCAGCAGTTACTCGAATTTAGGACTAGCGGGAGGCCAAGAGACCCAGTACTTC | few | TRBV6-5 | TRBD2 | TRBJ2-5
CASTRDPGGGNQPQHF | TGTGCCAGCACCCGTGACCCAGGGGGGGGCAATCAGCCCCAGCATTTT | few | TRBV6-1 | TRBD1 | TRBJ1-5
CAWAPAREPYEQYF | TGTGCCTGGGCGCCAGCCCGGGAGCCCTACGAGCAGTACTTC | few | TRBV30 | . | TRBJ2-7
CASSFKGAGGPSSYNSPLHF | TGTGCCAGCAGTTTTAAGGGGGCAGGAGGACCTAGCTCCTATAATTCACCCCTCCACTTT | many | TRBV12-3/TRBV12-4 | TRBD1 | TRBJ1-6
CSVEGSGKPYTQYF | TGCAGCGTTGAAGGTAGCGGGAAACCTTATACGCAGTATTTT | few | TRBV29-1 | TRBD2 | TRBJ2-3
CASSLDLGINEQFF | TGCGCCAGCAGCTTGGACCTCGGGATCAATGAGCAGTTCTTC | few | TRBV5-1 | . | TRBJ2-1
CASSPEGEQYF | TGTGCCAGCAGCCCTGAAGGGGAGCAGTACTTC | few | TRBV7-9 | . | TRBJ2-7
CASSLANSGNTIYF | TGTGCCAGCAGCTTGGCTAATTCTGGAAACACCATATATTTT | . | TRBV5-5 | . | TRBJ1-3
CASLDSPTYEQYF | TGTGCCAGTCTGGACAGCCCGACCTACGAGCAGTACTTC | many | TRBV28 | . | TRBJ2-7
CSAREGGFGTGELFF | TGCAGTGCTAGAGAAGGAGGGTTTGGCACCGGGGAGCTGTTTTTT | . | TRBV20-1 | . | TRBJ2-2
CASSPLWGEEETQYF | TGTGCCAGCAGCCCTCTTTGGGGCGAGGAGGAGACCCAGTACTTC | many | TRBV6-2/TRBV6-3 | . | TRBJ2-5
CASSRNRGNDEQFF | TGTGCCAGCAGCAGAAACAGGGGGAACGATGAGCAGTTCTTC | few | TRBV5-4 | TRBD1 | TRBJ2-1
CASSSASTSVEQFF | TGTGCCAGCAGTTCGGCTTCGACTTCGGTTGAGCAGTTCTTC | many | TRBV27 | . | TRBJ2-1
CAWRMAGELFF | TGTGCCTGGAGGATGGCCGGGGAGCTGTTTTTT | many | TRBV30 | . | TRBJ2-2
CASSLGGSRETGELFF | TGTGCCAGCAGCTTAGGTGGCTCCAGGGAGACCGGGGAGCTGTTTTTT | many | TRBV11-2 | . | TRBJ2-2
CASNVGGSYEQYF | TGTGCCAGCAACGTTGGGGGAAGCTACGAGCAGTACTTC | few | TRBV6-1 | . | TRBJ2-7
CAWSAGGQRNEQFF | TGTGCCTGGAGTGCAGGGGGGCAGCGCAATGAGCAGTTCTTC | few | TRBV30 | . | TRBJ2-1
CSAGGNYNEQFF | TGCAGTGCCGGGGGTAACTACAATGAGCAGTTCTTC | many | TRBV20-1 | . | TRBJ2-1
CASSPPGQLAGSYEQYF | TGTGCCAGCTCACCACCGGGGCAACTAGCGGGCTCCTACGAGCAGTACTTC | few | TRBV18 | TRBD2 | TRBJ2-7
CASSPVPQETQYF | TGTGCCAGCTCACCAGTCCCCCAAGAGACCCAGTACTTC | many | TRBV18 | . | TRBJ2-5
CASSAQGNTEAFF | TGTGCCAGCAGCGCACAGGGTAACACTGAAGCTTTCTTT | few | TRBV9 | . | TRBJ1-1
CASSVESSGHYNEQFF | TGTGCCAGCAGCGTAGAGAGTAGCGGGCACTACAATGAGCAGTTCTTC | . | TRBV9 | TRBD2 | TRBJ2-1
CAISWSGDQGANSPLHF | TGTGCCATCAGTTGGTCCGGCGATCAGGGCGCTAATTCACCCCTCCACTTT | many | TRBV10-3 | . | TRBJ1-6
CASTLSGKPYNEQFF | TGTGCCAGCACCCTCAGCGGGAAACCCTACAATGAGCAGTTCTTC | . | TRBV12-3/TRBV12-4 | TRBD2 | TRBJ2-1
CSAPDRVSGNTIYF | TGCAGTGCCCCGGACAGGGTATCAGGAAACACCATATATTTT | . | TRBV20-1 | TRBD1 | TRBJ1-3
CASSRGTQKTQYF | TGTGCCAGCTCCAGGGGGACACAGAAGACCCAGTACTTC | many | TRBV7-8 | TRBD1 | TRBJ2-5